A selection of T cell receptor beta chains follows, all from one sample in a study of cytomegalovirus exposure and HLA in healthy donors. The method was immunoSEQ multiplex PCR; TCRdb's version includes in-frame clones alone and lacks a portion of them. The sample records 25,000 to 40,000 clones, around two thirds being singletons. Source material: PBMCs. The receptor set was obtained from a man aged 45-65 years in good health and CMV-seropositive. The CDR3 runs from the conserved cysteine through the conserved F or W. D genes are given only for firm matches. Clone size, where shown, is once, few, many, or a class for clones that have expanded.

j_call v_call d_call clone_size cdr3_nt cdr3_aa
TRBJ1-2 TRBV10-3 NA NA TGTGCCATCAGTGAGGCTCGGGACTATGGCTACACCTTC CAISEARDYGYTF
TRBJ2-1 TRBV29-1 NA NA TGCAGCGTTGATTCGAGCGACTCCTACAATGAGCAGTTCTTC CSVDSSDSYNEQFF
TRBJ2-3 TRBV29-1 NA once TGCAGCGTTGAATTATCTGGCACAGATACGCAGTATTTT CSVELSGTDTQYF
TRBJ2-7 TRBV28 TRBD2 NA TGTGCCAGCAGCGTGACTAGCGGGAGGCTCTACGAGCAGTACTTC CASSVTSGRLYEQYF
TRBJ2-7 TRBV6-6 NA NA TGTGCCAGCAGTTTCCTCTACGAGCAGTACTTC CASSFLYEQYF
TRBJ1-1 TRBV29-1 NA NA TGCAGCGTTGAATTCGGACAGAAAGCTTTCTTT CSVEFGQKAFF
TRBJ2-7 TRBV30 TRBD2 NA TGTGCCTGGAGTTGGAGCGGGAGCGCCTACGAGCAGTACTTC CAWSWSGSAYEQYF
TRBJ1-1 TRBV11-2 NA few TGTGCCAGCAGCTTGGACAGCATGAACACTGAAGCTTTCTTT CASSLDSMNTEAFF
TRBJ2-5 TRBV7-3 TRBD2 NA TGTGCCAGCAGCCCTAGCGGGGGAGGGGAGACCCAGTACTTC CASSPSGGGETQYF
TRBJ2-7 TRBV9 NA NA TGTGCCAGCAGCAAAGATGGGGACTTCTACGAGCAGTACTTC CASSKDGDFYEQYF
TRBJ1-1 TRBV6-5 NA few TGTGCCAGCAGTTCGGGGTCTGAAGCTTTCTTT CASSSGSEAFF
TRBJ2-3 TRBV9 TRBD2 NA TGTGCCAGCAGCGAGCGGGGGGCAGGGGATACGCAGTATTTT CASSERGAGDTQYF
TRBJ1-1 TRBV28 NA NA TGTGCCAGCAGTTCCGTCGGAGGTAGGGCTGAAGCTTTCTTT CASSSVGGRAEAFF
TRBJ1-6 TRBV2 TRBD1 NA TGTGCCAGCAGTTGGGGGACAGGGGATAATTCACCCCTCCACTTT CASSWGTGDNSPLHF
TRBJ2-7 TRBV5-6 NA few TGTGCCAGCAGCTTAGGGCTCAGGGACGAGCAGTACTTC CASSLGLRDEQYF
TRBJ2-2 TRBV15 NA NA TGTGCCACCAGCAGAGATAGCGGGAACACCGGGGAGCTGTTTTTT CATSRDSGNTGELFF
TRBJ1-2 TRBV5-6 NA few TGTGCCAGCAGTTTGCCCGACTTGAATGGCTACACCTTC CASSLPDLNGYTF
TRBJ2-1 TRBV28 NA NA TGTGCCACCCTGACGCTAGAGGCTAGCTCCTACAATGAGCAGTTCTTC CATLTLEASSYNEQFF
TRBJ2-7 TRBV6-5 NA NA TGTGCCAGCAGTTACTCGACCAGCGGAAGCTACGAGCAGTACTTC CASSYSTSGSYEQYF
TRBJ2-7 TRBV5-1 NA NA TGCGCCAGCACTGCTGAGAGCTCCTACGAGCAGTACTTC CASTAESSYEQYF
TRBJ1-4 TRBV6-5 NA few TGTGCCAGCAGTTACGGTGAGACAGCCGGAAATGAAAAACTGTTTTTT CASSYGETAGNEKLFF
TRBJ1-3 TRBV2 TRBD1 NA TGTGCCAGCAGTGAGGACAGGAGAAACACCATATATTTT CASSEDRRNTIYF
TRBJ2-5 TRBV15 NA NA TGTGCCACCAGCAGGGGCTTCTGGGAGACCCAGTACTTC CATSRGFWETQYF
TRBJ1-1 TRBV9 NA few TGTGCCAGCAGCGTGGTGGGGGCGAACACTGAAGCTTTCTTT CASSVVGANTEAFF
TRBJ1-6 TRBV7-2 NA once TGTGCCAGCAGCACCGGGACAACCGGTTCACCCCTCCACTTT CASSTGTTGSPLHF
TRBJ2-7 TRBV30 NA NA TGTGCCTGGTCGAGCTACTACGAGCAGTACTTC CAWSSYYEQYF
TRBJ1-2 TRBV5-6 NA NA TGTGCCAGCAGCTGGAGGGGCGGCTACACCTTC CASSWRGGYTF
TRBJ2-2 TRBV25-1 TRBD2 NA TGTGCCAGCAAACAGCGGGAGAGCGGGGAGCTGTTTTTT CASKQRESGELFF
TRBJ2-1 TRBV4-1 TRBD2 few TGCGCCAGCAGTCTCGGACTAGCGGGAGACAATGAGCAGTTCTTC CASSLGLAGDNEQFF
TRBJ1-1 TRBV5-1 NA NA TGCGCCAGCAGCTTGGGAGGATGGGACACTGAAGCTTTCTTT CASSLGGWDTEAFF
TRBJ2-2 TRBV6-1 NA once TGTGCCAGCACTACAGAGTACACCGGGGAGCTGTTTTTT CASTTEYTGELFF